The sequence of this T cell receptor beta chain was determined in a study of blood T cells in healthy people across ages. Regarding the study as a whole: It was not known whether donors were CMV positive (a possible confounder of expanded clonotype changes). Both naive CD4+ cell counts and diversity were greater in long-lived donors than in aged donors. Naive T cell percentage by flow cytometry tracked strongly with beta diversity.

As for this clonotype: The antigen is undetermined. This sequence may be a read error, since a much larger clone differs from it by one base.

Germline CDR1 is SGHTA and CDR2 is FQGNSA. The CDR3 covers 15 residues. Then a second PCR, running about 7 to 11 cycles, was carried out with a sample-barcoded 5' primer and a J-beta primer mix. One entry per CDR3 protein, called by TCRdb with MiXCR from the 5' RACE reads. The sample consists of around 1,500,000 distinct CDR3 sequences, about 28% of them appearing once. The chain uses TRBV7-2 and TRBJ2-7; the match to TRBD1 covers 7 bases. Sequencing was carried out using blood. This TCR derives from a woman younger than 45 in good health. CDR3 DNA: TGTGTCAGCAGCCCGCAGGGGGTAGCGACGGACGAGCAGTACTTC. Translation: CVSSPQGVATDEQYF.